This T cell receptor (beta chain) came from a study of blood T cell repertoires in COVID-19. Study-wide context: Sample material is recorded as cDNA or gDNA derived from T cells, B-cell-depleted T cells, or PBMCs.

Sequencing was performed with immunoSEQ multiplex PCR; in TCRdb, only in-frame clones are kept and a portion is missing. The repertoire holds 210,000 or so clones, with about 85% as singletons. Germline CDR1 is SGHNT and CDR2 is YYREEE (reference sequence). CDR3 size: 16 residues. V was pared by 4 bases and J by 0 bases, with 17 bases between. V gene TRBV5-4 combines with J gene TRBJ2-7; possible D gene TRBD2, 7 bases. This TCR came from an elderly woman with active or convalescent COVID-19. What was sequenced was peripheral blood. CDR3 nucleotide sequence: TGTGCCAGCAGCGAGGGGGGGCGGGGCAACTCCTACGAGCAGTACTTC. Encoded protein: CASSEGGRGNSYEQYF. Together with reference TRBV5-4 and TRBJ2-7, the CDR3 gives the full variable domain: ETGVTQSPTHLIKTRGQQVTLRCSSQSGHNTVSWYQQALGQGPQFIFQYYREEENGRGNFPPRFSGLQFPNYSSELNVNALELDDSALYLCASSEGGRGNSYEQYFGPGTRLTVT.